The sequence of this TCR beta chain was determined in a study of T cells in localized non-small cell lung cancer (dated by TCRdb to between 2020 and 2021). For context, the study as a whole: Comparing tumors with uninvolved tumor-adjacent lungs, the study looked at the T cell repertoires of hundreds of patients with early-stage NSCLC. All 220 or so NSCLC patients in the cohort were treatment-naive and had localized lung tumors that were resected. Of the NSCLC patients, fewer than 150 were male and approximately 100 were female, and the mean age was approximately 64 years.

TCR beta CDR3 regions were sequenced from DNA using the immunoSEQ Assay. The authors processed their data as follows. To compute T cell density, TCR beta template counts were normalized to usable DNA, which was estimated by amplifying housekeeping genes. Richness was estimated using the preseqR package, with extrapolation to 400,000 templates for PBMC samples and to 120,000 templates for tissue samples. Clonality was defined as one minus Pielou's evenness. Tissue-enriched TCRs were identified through differential abundance testing performed on productive amino-acid clonotypes, with a minimum total count of 5 and an alpha of 0.1. The Jaccard Index and the Morisita Overlap Index were used to measure how much the repertoires overlapped between compartments. GLIPH clustered TCR beta CDR3s with public tetramer-defined viral CDR3s; viral motifs required at least three viral sequences plus V-gene enrichment. The table comes from immuneACCESS by way of TCRdb, which keeps in-frame sequences with V and J called. Part of the clones is missing from these tables; in studies checked, under half for an unresolved V gene and the rest for unknown reasons. The D gene and trimming were derived from the DNA, and the V and J assignments and clone size from that table. For this sample the table gives roughly 30,000 clones, of which roughly four fifths were detected only once. The ten largest account for over 4.5% of the sample.

Trimming removed 0 bases from V and 2 bases from J; the gene matches leave 10 bases unexplained. From the germline V gene, CDR1 is SGHNT and CDR2 is YENEEA. The CDR3 runs 17 residues from the cysteine to the phenylalanine. The only DNA kept is the CDR3, 51 bases in frame from the first base. At diagnosis, peripheral blood, uninvolved tumor-adjacent lung and tumor were collected and stored as a combination of fresh-frozen and FFPE material. For TCR repertoire profiling, blood samples were analyzed in the form of peripheral blood mononuclear cells. Results the study describes overall, beyond this receptor: Uninvolved tumor-adjacent lung showed the highest T cell clonality, higher than tumor, which suggests more focused antigenic responses in the adjacent lung. Because multi-region tumor sequencing was not performed, intratumor heterogeneity could not be ruled out. Longer overall survival was associated with higher T cell density in blood, whereas shorter survival was associated with higher clonality in adjacent lung. A median of 57 of the top 100 tumor clones were detected in paired uninvolved adjacent lung, and approximately 28 of these tumor clones were also found among the top 100 clones of the paired uninvolved adjacent lung. Since the design was exploratory, TCR variables were selected using unadjusted p-values with no false-discovery rate correction.

Turning to this clone: Its antigen is currently not known. No much larger clonotype is one base removed from it; base qualities were not supplied.

The chain couples TRBV11-3 to TRBJ2-7; the junction holds 7 bases that match TRBD1. This specimen was peripheral blood mononuclear cells, taken before any cancer treatment. The receptor's source is a man aged 40 to 70 with stage III lung adenocarcinoma. The DNA reads as follows: TGTGCCAGCAGCTTAGAAGTACGGGACAGAGACACCTACGAGCAGTACTTC. This codes for CASSLEVRDRDTYEQYF.